This T cell receptor beta chain derives from a study of cytomegalovirus exposure and HLA in healthy donors. This clone was detected only once. This table comes from immunoSEQ multiplex PCR, and its TCRdb copy is limited to in-frame clones, with some not included. In the table there are under 150,000 clones, approximately 90% of which are singletons. Trimming took off 5 bases at V and 2 bases at J, with 14 bases between the two ends. Germline V gene lookup returns CDR1 SEHNR and CDR2 FQNEAQ (reference sequence). The CDR3 covers 15 residues. This rearrangement joins TRBV7-9 to TRBJ2-3; possibly TRBD2 for D (6 bases). The material sequenced was PBMCs. This sequence originates from a man between 18 and 35 years old in good health and CMV-seronegative. In DNA, the CDR3 is TGTGCCAGCAGCGCACCGATAGCGGACACAGATACGCAGTATTTT. It translates to CASSAPIADTDTQYF.